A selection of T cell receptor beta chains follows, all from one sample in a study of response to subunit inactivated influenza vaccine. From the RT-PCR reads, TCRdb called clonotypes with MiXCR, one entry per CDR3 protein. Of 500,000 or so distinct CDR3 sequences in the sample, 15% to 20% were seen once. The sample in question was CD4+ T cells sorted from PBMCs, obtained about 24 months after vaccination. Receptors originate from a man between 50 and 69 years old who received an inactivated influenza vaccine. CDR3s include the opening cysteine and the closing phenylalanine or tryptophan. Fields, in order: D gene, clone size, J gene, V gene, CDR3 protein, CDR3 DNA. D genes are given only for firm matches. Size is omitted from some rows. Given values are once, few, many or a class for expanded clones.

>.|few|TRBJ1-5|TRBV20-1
CSARDGTGPQHF
TGCAGTGCTAGAGACGGAACCGGCCCCCAGCATTTT
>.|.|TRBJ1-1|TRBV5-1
CASRAERGQMNTEAFF
TGCGCCAGCAGGGCGGAGAGGGGCCAGATGAACACTGAAGCTTTCTTT
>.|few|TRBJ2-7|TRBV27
CASSLAIQGTTLEHF
TGTGCCAGCAGTTTAGCAATACAGGGGACTACCCTAGAGCACTTC
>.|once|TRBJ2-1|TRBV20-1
CSANRQDISSYNEQFF
TGCAGTGCGAACCGACAGGACATTAGCTCCTACAATGAGCAGTTCTTC
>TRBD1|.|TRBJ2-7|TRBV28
CASSLEGSGGNEQYF
TGTGCCAGCAGTTTAGAAGGGTCAGGGGGCAACGAGCAGTACTTC
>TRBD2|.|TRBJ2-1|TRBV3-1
CASSFSGGAEQFF
TGTGCCAGCAGCTTTTCGGGGGGGGCTGAGCAGTTCTTC
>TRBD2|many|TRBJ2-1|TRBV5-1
CASSVGTTNNEQFF
TGCGCCAGCAGCGTGGGGACTACCAACAATGAGCAGTTCTTC
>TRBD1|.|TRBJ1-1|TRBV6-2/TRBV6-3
CASNDPGTVNTEAFF
TGTGCCAGCAATGACCCCGGGACAGTGAACACTGAAGCTTTCTTT
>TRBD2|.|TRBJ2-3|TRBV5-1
CASSTLAGGSADTQYF
TGCGCCAGCAGCACGCTAGCGGGAGGTAGTGCAGATACGCAGTATTTT
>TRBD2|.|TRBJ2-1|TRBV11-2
CASSPLAGGAEQFF
TGTGCCAGCAGCCCCCTCGCGGGGGGAGCTGAGCAGTTCTTC
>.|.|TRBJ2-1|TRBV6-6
CASRDNEQFF
TGTGCCAGCAGGGACAATGAGCAGTTCTTC
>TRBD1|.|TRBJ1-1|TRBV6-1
CASTPQGLVNTEAFF
TGTGCCAGCACACCACAGGGGTTGGTGAACACTGAAGCTTTCTTT
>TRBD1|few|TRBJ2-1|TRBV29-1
CSALTGGVNEQFF
TGCAGCGCCTTGACAGGGGGGGTTAATGAGCAGTTCTTC
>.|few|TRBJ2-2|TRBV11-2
CASSRGDVSNTGELFF
TGTGCCAGCAGCCGAGGGGACGTTTCGAACACCGGGGAGCTGTTTTTT
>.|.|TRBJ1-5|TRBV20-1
CSAREDGRSGQPQHF
TGCAGTGCTAGAGAAGACGGGCGCTCAGGCCAGCCCCAGCATTTT
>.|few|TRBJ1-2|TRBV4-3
CASSQEYPPQGYGYTF
TGCGCCAGCAGCCAAGAGTACCCCCCCCAGGGGTATGGCTACACCTTC
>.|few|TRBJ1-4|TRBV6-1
CASSPLWGAREKLFF
TGTGCCAGCAGTCCCCTTTGGGGTGCGCGGGAAAAACTGTTTTTT
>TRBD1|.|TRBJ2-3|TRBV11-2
CASSLDRRQGAQYF
TGTGCCAGCAGCTTAGATAGAAGACAGGGTGCGCAGTATTTT
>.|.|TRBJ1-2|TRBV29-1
CSATQGPGYTF
TGCAGCGCTACACAGGGCCCGGGCTACACCTTC
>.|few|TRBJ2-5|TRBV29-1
CSVAGGKETQYF
TGCAGCGTTGCCGGGGGTAAAGAGACCCAGTACTTC
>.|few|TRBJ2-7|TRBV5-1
CASRGDNTYEQYF
TGCGCCAGCAGGGGGGACAATACCTACGAGCAGTACTTC
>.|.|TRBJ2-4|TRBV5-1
CASSLGFGDVLQDNIQYF
TGCGCCAGCAGCTTGGGGTTTGGAGACGTCTTACAGGACAACATTCAGTACTTC
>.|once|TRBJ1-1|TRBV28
CASSPPGLNTEAFF
TGTGCCAGCAGCCCTCCGGGGTTGAACACTGAAGCTTTCTTT
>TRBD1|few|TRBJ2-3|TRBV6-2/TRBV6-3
CASRRQGGPDTQYF
TGTGCCAGCAGGCGACAGGGCGGTCCAGATACGCAGTATTTT
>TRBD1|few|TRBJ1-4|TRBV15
CATSREFGRGNEKLFF
TGTGCCACCAGCAGAGAATTTGGCAGGGGGAATGAAAAACTGTTTTTT
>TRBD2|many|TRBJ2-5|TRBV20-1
CSARGGLAEQETQYF
TGCAGTGCTAGAGGGGGACTAGCGGAGCAAGAGACCCAGTACTTC
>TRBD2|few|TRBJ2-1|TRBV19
CASSEGTSGRVEQFF
TGTGCCAGTAGTGAGGGGACTAGCGGGAGGGTGGAGCAGTTCTTC
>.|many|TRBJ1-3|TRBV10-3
CAISTGASSGNTIYF
TGTGCCATCAGTACCGGGGCGAGCTCTGGAAACACCATATATTTT
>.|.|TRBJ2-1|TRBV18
CASSPVGGNYNEQFF
TGTGCCAGCTCACCAGTAGGGGGAAACTACAATGAGCAGTTCTTC
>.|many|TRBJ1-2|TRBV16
CASSQSASSYGYTF
TGTGCCAGCAGCCAATCGGCCAGTTCGTATGGCTACACCTTC
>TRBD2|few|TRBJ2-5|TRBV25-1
CASSPPQWLAGVQETQYF
TGTGCCAGCAGTCCCCCCCAGTGGCTAGCGGGGGTTCAAGAGACCCAGTACTTC
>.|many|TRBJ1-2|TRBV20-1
CSATPGGGGYGYTF
TGCAGTGCTACCCCCGGGGGAGGGGGCTATGGCTACACCTTC
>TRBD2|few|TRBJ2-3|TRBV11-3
CASSFGTSGPADTQYF
TGTGCCAGCAGCTTCGGGACTAGCGGGCCGGCAGATACGCAGTATTTT
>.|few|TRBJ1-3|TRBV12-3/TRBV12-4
CASSFGVRISGNTIYF
TGTGCCAGCAGTTTTGGGGTACGCATCTCTGGAAACACCATATATTTT
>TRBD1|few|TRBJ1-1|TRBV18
CASATSGQEGGAFF
TGTGCCAGCGCAACAAGCGGACAGGAGGGGGGAGCTTTCTTT
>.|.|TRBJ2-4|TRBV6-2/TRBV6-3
CASSYSVPRAKNIQYF
TGTGCCAGCAGTTACTCGGTCCCGCGAGCCAAAAACATTCAGTACTTC
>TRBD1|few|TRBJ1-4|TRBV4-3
CASSRTGTGGGKLFF
TGCGCCAGCAGCCGAACCGGGACAGGGGGTGGAAAACTGTTTTTT
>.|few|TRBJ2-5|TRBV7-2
CASSRGREETQYF
TGTGCCAGCAGCCGTGGCAGGGAAGAGACCCAGTACTTC